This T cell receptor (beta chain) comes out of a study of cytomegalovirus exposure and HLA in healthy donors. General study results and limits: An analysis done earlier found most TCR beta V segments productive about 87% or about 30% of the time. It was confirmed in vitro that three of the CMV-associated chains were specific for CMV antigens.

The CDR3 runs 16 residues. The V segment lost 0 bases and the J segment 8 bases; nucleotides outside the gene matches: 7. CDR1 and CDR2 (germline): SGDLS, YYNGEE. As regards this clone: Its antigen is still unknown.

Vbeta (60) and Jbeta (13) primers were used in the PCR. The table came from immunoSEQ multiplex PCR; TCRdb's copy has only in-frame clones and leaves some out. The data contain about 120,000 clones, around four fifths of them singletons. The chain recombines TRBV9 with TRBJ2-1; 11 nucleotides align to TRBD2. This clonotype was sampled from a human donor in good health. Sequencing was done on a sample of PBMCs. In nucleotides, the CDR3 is TGTGCCAGCAGCGTAGGGATAGCGGGGGGGGGAGATGAGCAGTTCTTC. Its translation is CASSVGIAGGGDEQFF.